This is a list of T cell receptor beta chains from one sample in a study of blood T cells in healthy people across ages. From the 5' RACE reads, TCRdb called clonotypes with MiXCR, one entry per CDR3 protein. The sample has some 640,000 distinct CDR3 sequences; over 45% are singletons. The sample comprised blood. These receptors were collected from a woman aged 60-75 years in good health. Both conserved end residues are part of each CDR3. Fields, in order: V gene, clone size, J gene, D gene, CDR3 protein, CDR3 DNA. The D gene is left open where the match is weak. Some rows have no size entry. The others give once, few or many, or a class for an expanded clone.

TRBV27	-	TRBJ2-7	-	CASSFANAGSGEQYF	TGCGCCAGCAGTTTCGCCAATGCCGGGAGCGGCGAGCAGTACTTC
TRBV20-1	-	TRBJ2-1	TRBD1	CSATDRGRGNEQLF	TGCAGTGCTACCGACAGGGGAAGGGGCAATGAGCAGTTATTT
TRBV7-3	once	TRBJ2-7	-	CASSLLGGTLYNEQYF	TGTGCCAGCAGCTTATTAGGGGGGACACTATACAATGAGCAGTACTTC
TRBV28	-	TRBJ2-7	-	CASSLFHRDIEQYF	TGTGCCAGCAGTTTATTTCACAGGGACATCGAGCAGTACTTC
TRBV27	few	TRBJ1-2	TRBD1	CASSSIRRLTGDPYGYTF	TGTGCCAGCAGCTCCATTAGGCGCCTGACAGGGGATCCCTATGGCTACACCTTC
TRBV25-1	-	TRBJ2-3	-	CASSEWSGSEGDTQYF	TGTGCCAGCAGTGAATGGAGCGGAAGCGAGGGGGATACGCAGTATTTT
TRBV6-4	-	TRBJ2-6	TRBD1	CASSDPLETGFTGANVLTF	TGTGCCAGCAGTGACCCCCTCGAGACAGGGTTCACTGGGGCCAACGTCCTGACTTTC
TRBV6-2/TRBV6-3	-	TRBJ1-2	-	CASSLQQGYYGYTF	TGTGCCAGCAGTCTCCAACAGGGTTACTATGGCTACACCTTC
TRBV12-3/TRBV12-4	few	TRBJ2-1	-	CASSFGRGINEQFF	TGTGCCAGCAGTTTCGGCAGGGGAATAAATGAGCAGTTCTTC
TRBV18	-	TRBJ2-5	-	CASSPEQGTQETQYF	TGTGCCAGCTCACCAGAACAGGGAACACAAGAGACCCAGTACTTC
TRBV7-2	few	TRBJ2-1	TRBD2	CASSLQAGAYNEQFF	TGTGCCAGCAGCTTACAAGCGGGAGCCTACAATGAGCAGTTCTTC
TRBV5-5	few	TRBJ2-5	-	CASSLGTRGETQYF	TGTGCCAGCAGCTTGGGGACGAGGGGAGAGACCCAGTACTTC
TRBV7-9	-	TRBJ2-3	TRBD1	CASSFRDRGDTQYF	TGTGCCAGCAGCTTCCGGGACAGGGGGGATACGCAGTATTTT
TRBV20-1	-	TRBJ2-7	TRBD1	CSAFTTTGSSYNEQYF	TGCAGTGCTTTTACCACGACAGGGAGCTCCTACAATGAGCAGTACTTC
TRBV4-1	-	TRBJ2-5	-	CASSQEGRAIETQYF	TGCGCCAGCAGCCAAGAAGGCAGGGCTATAGAGACCCAGTACTTC
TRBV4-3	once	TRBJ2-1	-	CASSQDGLAQGSDEQFF	TGCGCCAGCAGCCAAGATGGCCTCGCACAGGGATCGGATGAGCAGTTCTTC
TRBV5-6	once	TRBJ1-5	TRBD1	CASSLRRTGTGNNQPQHF	TGTGCCAGCAGCTTACGCCGAACCGGGACAGGGAACAATCAGCCCCAGCATTTT
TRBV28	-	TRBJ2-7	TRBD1	CASRPHYSGQGFSEQYF	TGTGCCAGCAGACCACACTACTCGGGACAGGGATTTTCCGAGCAGTACTTC
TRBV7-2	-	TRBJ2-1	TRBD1	CATTTGVYGNEQFF	TGTGCCACTACGACAGGGGTATACGGGAATGAGCAGTTCTTC
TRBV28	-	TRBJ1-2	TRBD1	CASSPPIGTASRGYTF	TGTGCCAGCAGTCCGCCAATTGGGACAGCAAGTCGGGGCTACACCTTC
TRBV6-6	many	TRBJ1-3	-	CASSYSSQVSGNTIYF	TGTGCCAGCAGTTACTCCTCACAGGTCTCTGGAAACACCATATATTTT
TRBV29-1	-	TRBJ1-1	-	CSVEVRGLKGTEAFF	TGCAGCGTTGAGGTTAGAGGGCTGAAGGGCACTGAAGCTTTCTTT
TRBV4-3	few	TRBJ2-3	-	CASSQQTDWSMPDTQYF	TGCGCCAGCAGCCAACAAACCGATTGGTCAATGCCAGATACGCAGTATTTT
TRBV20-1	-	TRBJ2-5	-	CSAREDRKETQYF	TGCAGTGCTAGAGAAGACAGAAAAGAGACCCAGTACTTC
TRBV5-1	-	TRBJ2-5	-	CASSPMSTKETQYF	TGCGCCAGCAGCCCAATGTCTACTAAAGAGACCCAGTACTTC
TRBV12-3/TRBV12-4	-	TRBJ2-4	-	CASSGAGILAKNIQYF	TGTGCCAGCAGTGGGGCGGGTATTCTAGCCAAAAACATTCAGTACTTC
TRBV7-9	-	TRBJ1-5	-	CASSRVGDNQPQHF	TGTGCCAGCAGCCGAGTCGGGGACAATCAGCCCCAGCATTTT
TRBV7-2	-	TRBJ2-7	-	CANSLQSGKHEQYF	TGTGCCAACAGCTTACAGTCAGGGAAGCACGAGCAGTACTTC
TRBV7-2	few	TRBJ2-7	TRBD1	CASAMGGQVYEQYF	TGTGCCAGCGCAATGGGGGGACAGGTCTACGAGCAGTACTTC
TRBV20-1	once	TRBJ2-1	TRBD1	CSARDQGNRGNEQFF	TGCAGTGCTAGAGATCAGGGAAACAGGGGGAATGAGCAGTTCTTC
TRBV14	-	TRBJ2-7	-	CASSQLQEASYEQYF	TGTGCCAGCAGCCAACTACAGGAGGCCTCCTACGAGCAGTACTTC
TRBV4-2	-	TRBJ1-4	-	CASSQGGREYEKLFF	TGTGCCAGCAGCCAAGGTGGCAGGGAGTACGAAAAACTGTTTTTT
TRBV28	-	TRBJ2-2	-	CASSEATANTGELFF	TGTGCCAGCAGTGAAGCTACAGCGAACACCGGGGAGCTGTTTTTT
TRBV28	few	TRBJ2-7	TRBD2	CASSAELAGGNEQYF	TGTGCCAGCAGTGCCGAACTAGCGGGAGGGAACGAGCAGTACTTC
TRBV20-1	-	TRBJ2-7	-	CSAREAYEQYF	TGCAGTGCAAGAGAGGCCTACGAGCAGTACTTC
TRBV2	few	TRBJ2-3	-	CASSGGRDPMHTQYF	TGTGCCAGCAGTGGGGGGCGGGACCCAATGCATACGCAGTATTTT
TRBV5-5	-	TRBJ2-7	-	CASSLAPGYPYEQYF	TGTGCCAGCAGCTTGGCCCCAGGGTATCCCTACGAGCAGTACTTC
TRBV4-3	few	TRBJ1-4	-	CASSQRAPHEKLFF	TGCGCCAGCAGCCAACGGGCACCTCATGAAAAACTGTTTTTT
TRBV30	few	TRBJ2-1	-	CAWRVQGGSEQFF	TGTGCCTGGAGGGTCCAGGGTGGTAGTGAGCAGTTCTTC
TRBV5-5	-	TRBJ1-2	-	CASIGEGYTF	TGTGCCAGCATCGGCGAGGGCTACACCTTC
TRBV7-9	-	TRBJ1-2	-	CASIKLDGYTF	TGTGCCAGCATCAAACTGGATGGCTACACCTTC
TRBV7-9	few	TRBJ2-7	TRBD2	CASSSSGVNEQYF	TGTGCCAGCAGCTCTAGCGGGGTGAACGAGCAGTACTTC
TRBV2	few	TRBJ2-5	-	CASSEAAAQETQYF	TGTGCCAGCAGTGAAGCGGCGGCCCAAGAGACCCAGTACTTC
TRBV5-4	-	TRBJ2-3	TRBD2	CASSSQLAGATSTDTQYF	TGTGCCAGCAGCAGCCAACTAGCGGGGGCGACTAGTACAGATACGCAGTATTTT
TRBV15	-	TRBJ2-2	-	CATSREGRNTGELFF	TGTGCCACCAGCAGAGAGGGCAGGAACACCGGGGAGCTGTTTTTT
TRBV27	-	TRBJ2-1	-	CASSPTDSYEQFF	TGTGCCAGCAGTCCCACCGACTCCTACGAGCAGTTCTTC
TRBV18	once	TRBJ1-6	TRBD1	CASSSGTGYNSPLHF	TGTGCCAGCTCGTCCGGGACAGGCTATAATTCACCCCTCCACTTT
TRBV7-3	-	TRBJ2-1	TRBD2	CASSWGGSSYNEQFF	TGTGCCAGCAGCTGGGGCGGGAGTTCCTACAATGAGCAGTTCTTC
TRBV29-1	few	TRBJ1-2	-	CSVDKGYLDGYTF	TGCAGCGTTGATAAGGGGTATCTAGATGGCTACACCTTC
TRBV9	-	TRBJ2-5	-	CASSPRLHETQYF	TGTGCCAGCAGCCCGCGACTTCACGAGACCCAGTACTTC
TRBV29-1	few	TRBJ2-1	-	CSVRGSAEAFDEQFF	TGCAGCGTCCGAGGGTCTGCGGAAGCGTTCGATGAGCAGTTCTTC
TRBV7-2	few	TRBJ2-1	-	CASSLASLNEQFF	TGTGCCAGCAGCTTAGCGTCTCTCAATGAGCAGTTCTTC
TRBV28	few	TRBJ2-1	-	CASSHPGRTYNEQFF	TGTGCCAGCAGCCATCCAGGGAGGACCTACAATGAGCAGTTCTTC
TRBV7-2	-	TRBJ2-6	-	CASSWTDSGANVRTF	TGTGCCAGCAGCTGGACGGACTCTGGGGCCAACGTCCGGACTTTC
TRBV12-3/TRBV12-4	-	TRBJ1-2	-	CASSLVAGRGYGYTF	TGTGCCAGCAGTTTAGTGGCAGGGCGAGGCTATGGCTACACCTTC